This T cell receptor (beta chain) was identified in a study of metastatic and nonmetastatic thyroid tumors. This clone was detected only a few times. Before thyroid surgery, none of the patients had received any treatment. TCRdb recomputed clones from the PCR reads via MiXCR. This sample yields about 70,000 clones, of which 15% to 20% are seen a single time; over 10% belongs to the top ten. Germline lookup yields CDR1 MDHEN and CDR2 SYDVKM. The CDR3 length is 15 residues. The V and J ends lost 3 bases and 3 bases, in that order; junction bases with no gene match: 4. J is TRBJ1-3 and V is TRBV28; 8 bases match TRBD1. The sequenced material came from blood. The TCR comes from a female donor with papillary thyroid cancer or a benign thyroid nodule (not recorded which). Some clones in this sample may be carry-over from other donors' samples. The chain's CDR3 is CASSFQGAVGNTIYF. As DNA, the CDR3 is TGTGCCAGCAGTTTTCAGGGGGCGGTTGGAAACACCATATATTTT.